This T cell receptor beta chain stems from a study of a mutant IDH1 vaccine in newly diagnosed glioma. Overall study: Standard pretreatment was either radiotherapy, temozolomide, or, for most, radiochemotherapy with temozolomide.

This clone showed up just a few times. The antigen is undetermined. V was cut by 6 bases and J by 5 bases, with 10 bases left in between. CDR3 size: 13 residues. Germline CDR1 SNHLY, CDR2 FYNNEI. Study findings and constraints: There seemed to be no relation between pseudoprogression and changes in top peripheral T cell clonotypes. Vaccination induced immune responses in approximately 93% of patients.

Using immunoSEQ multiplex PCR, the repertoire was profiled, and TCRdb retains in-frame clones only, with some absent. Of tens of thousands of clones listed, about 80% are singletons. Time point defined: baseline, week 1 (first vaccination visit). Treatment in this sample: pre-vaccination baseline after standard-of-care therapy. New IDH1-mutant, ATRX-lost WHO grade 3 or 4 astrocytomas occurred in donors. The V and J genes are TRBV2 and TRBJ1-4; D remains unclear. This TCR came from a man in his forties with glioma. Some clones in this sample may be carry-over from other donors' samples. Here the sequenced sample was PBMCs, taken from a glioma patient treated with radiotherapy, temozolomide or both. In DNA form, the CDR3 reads TGTGCCAGCAGAAGAGGGATGAATGAAAAACTGTTTTTT. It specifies CASRRGMNEKLFF. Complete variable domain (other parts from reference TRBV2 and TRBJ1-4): EPEVTQTPSHQVTQMGQEVILRCVPISNHLYFYWYRQILGQKVEFLVSFYNNEISEKSEIFDDQFSVERPDGSNFTLKIRSTKLEDSAMYFCASRRGMNEKLFFGSGTQLSVL.